Shown below are 26 T cell receptor beta chains from a single sample sequenced in a study of Tregs in tolerant kidney transplant recipients. Profiled with immunoSEQ multiplex PCR; TCRdb holds only in-frame clones, not every one. Its table records about 2,600 clones. These TCRs are of unknown antigen specificity. FACS sorting followed an approximately 6-day coculture of CFSE-labeled recipient PBMCs with irradiated graft donor PBMCs. Sample: CD8+ T cells from blood cultured with allogeneic cells, taken before the transplant. These TCRs come from a human patient who received a combined kidney and bone marrow transplant.

This clone is identified as medium-sized from frequency. The CDR3 end lies 3 residues beyond the end of the read and is filled in from the germline J gene. This chain uses TRBV20-1 with TRBJ2-7; 10 bases map to TRBD2. Per the germline V gene, CDR1 is DFQATT and CDR2 is SNEGSKA (reference sequence). The CDR3 extends over 12 amino acids. The CDR3 bases that were read are TGCAGCGGACTAGCGGATCCCTACGAG. It specifies CSGLADPYE. The full CDR3 is CSGLADPYEQYF.

Regarding this clone: The read comes to an end 3 residues before the CDR3 does, leaving the germline J gene to fill in the end. The genes are TRBV18 and TRBJ1-2; TRBD1 might be the D (5 bases). The germline V gene has CDR1 KGHSH and CDR2 LQKENI. There are 15 residues in the CDR3. The CDR3: CASPEPLGGRYGYTF. Partial CDR3 DNA: TGTGCCAGCCCCGAACCTCTGGGGGGACGGTACGGC.

In the case of this clone: The missing CDR3 end, 3 residues past where the read stops, is filled in from the germline J gene. V is TRBV10-2 and J is TRBJ2-7, with a tentative D call TRBD2 (6 bases). The CDR3 length is 13 residues. V was clipped by 6 bases and J by 6 bases, with 15 bases between them. The germline gives CDR1 WSHSY, CDR2 SAAADI. CDR3 bases read: TGCGCCAGCAGAACGGGACTGAGTGGCGAG. Amino acid sequence: CASRTGLSGE. The whole CDR3 reads CASRTGLSGEQYF.

Points on this clone: The read terminates 3 residues ahead of where the CDR3 ends, so the germline J gene completes it. V usage is TRBV11-2 and J usage is TRBJ2-3; 9 nucleotides agree with TRBD2. This CDR3 is built from 15 residues. After removal of 1 base from V and 6 bases from J, the junction contained 5 bases not matched to a gene. Germline V lookup: CDR1 SGHAT, CDR2 FQNNGV. The CDR3 region is CASSLGAGGLDTQYF. CDR3 DNA, as far as it was read: TGTGCCAGCAGCTTAGGAGCGGGGGGTTTGGATACG.

A note on this clone: The read terminates 3 residues ahead of where the CDR3 ends, so the germline J gene completes it. The V call is TRBV2, the J call TRBJ2-7, with a possible D match to TRBD2 (5 bases). Trimming left V 5 bases short and J 0 bases short, with 11 bases between. This CDR3 is 14 amino acids long. Germline CDR1 reads SNHLY; CDR2 reads FYNNEI. CDR3 DNA, as far as it was read: TGTGCCAGCAGTAGCGGCCACAGCTCCTACGAG. Translating gives CASSSGHSSYE. The CDR3 in its entirety is CASSSGHSSYEQYF. Drawing the rest from reference TRBV2 and TRBJ2-7, the complete variable domain is EPEVTQTPSHQVTQMGQEVILRCVPISNHLYFYWYRQILGQKVEFLVSFYNNEISEKSEIFDDQFSVERPDGSNFTLKIRSTKLEDSAMYFCASSSGHSSYEQYFGPGTRLTVT.

A remark on this clone: The read is 3 residues too short to cover the CDR3 end, so that end is filled in from the germline J gene. The V gene is TRBV7-8, the J gene TRBJ2-7, with a tentative D call TRBD1 (5 bases). The CDR3 spans 15 residues. Germline V gene sequence: CDR1 SGHVS, CDR2 FQNEAQ. Trimming removed 5 bases at V and 1 base at J, with 15 bases between. The part of the CDR3 DNA that was read is TGTGCCAGCAGCCCCTATTCAGGGCCGTCCTACGAG. Translation gives CASSPYSGPSYE. The full CDR3 sequence reads CASSPYSGPSYEQYF.

By frequency, this clone registers large. The CDR3 goes on 3 residues after the read ends, and that part is filled in from the germline J gene. The V and J genes are TRBV5-1 and TRBJ2-1; the D gene is possibly TRBD2 (6 bases). There are 14 residues in the CDR3. The V end was cut by 7 bases, the J end by 1 base, with 12 bases between. Looked up from germline, CDR1 is SGHRS and CDR2 is YFSETQ. The DNA read from the CDR3 is TGCGCCAGCCCCAGCGGGTCGTCCTACAATGAG. Protein: CASPSGSSYNE. From start to end, the CDR3 is CASPSGSSYNEQFF.

In regard to this clone: The read ends 3 residues shy of where the CDR3 ends; the end is completed using the germline J gene. The chain joins TRBV13 to TRBJ1-5; TRBD1 is a possible D gene (6 bases). Germline CDR1 and CDR2: PRHDT and FYEKMQ (reference sequence). Trimming left V 5 bases short and J 3 bases short, with 11 bases between. The CDR3 totals 14 residues. The chain's CDR3 is CASSLGQINQPQHF. The DNA read from the CDR3 is TGTGCCAGCAGCCTCGGACAGATCAATCAGCCC.

Points on this clone: The read terminates 3 residues before the CDR3 end, so the remaining end is supplied by the germline J gene. The chain couples TRBV19 to TRBJ2-1; TRBD2 matches at 8 bases. Per the germline V gene, CDR1 is LNHDA and CDR2 is SQIVND (reference sequence). J gave up 5 bases and V 6 bases, and 0 bases lay outside the gene matches. The CDR3 has 12 amino acids. The CDR3 region is CASRGLDNEQFF. The CDR3 DNA, read in part, is TGTGCCAGTAGGGGACTAGACAATGAG.

According to its frequency, this clone is medium-sized. The read is 3 residues too short to cover the CDR3 end, so that end is filled in from the germline J gene. The chain has TRBV7-8 and TRBJ1-1, with TRBD1 matching 9 bases. Unmatched junction bases numbered 6, after V lost 2 bases and J lost 2 bases. CDR1 SGHVS and CDR2 FQNEAQ come from the germline V gene. CDR3 size: 16 residues. Here the CDR3 reads CASSLTGGGLNTEAFF. The sequenced CDR3 bases are TGTGCCAGCAGCTTAACAGGGGGCGGTTTAAACACTGAA.

According to its frequency, this clone is medium-sized. The read finishes 3 residues shy of the CDR3 end, and the germline J gene is used to complete it. The chain recombines TRBV12-3 or TRBV12-4 with TRBJ2-2; D is perhaps TRBD2 (6 bases). The CDR3 length is 14 residues. V was clipped by 3 bases and J by 2 bases, with 7 bases between them. The CDR3 region is CASSFGTNTGELFF. The CDR3 DNA, read in part, is TGTGCCAGCAGTTTTGGGACTAACACCGGGGAG.

Details on this clone: The CDR3 is cut off 3 residues early in the read; its end comes from the germline J gene. The chain couples TRBV13 to TRBJ2-7; the D gene is possibly TRBD1 (6 bases). Germline V gene lookup returns CDR1 PRHDT and CDR2 FYEKMQ (reference sequence). V lost 5 bases and J 6 bases, leaving 20 bases between the germline ends. This CDR3 is built from 15 residues. Here the CDR3 reads CASSLGRGGSVEQYF. The CDR3 bases that were read are TGTGCCAGCAGCCTTGGGAGAGGGGGTTCGGTCGAG. The full variable domain, rest sourced from reference TRBV13 and TRBJ2-7, is AAGVIQSPRHLIKEKRETATLKCYPIPRHDTVYWYQQGPGQDPQFLISFYEKMQSDKGSIPDRFSAQQFSDYHSELNMSSLELGDSALYFCASSLGRGGSVEQYFGPGTRLTVT.

This clone ranks as medium-sized in terms of frequency. The CDR3 goes on 3 residues after the read ends, and that part is filled in from the germline J gene. This chain joins TRBV4-1 and TRBJ2-4; TRBD2 matches 9 bases. Looked up from germline, CDR1 is MGHRA and CDR2 is YSYEKL. This CDR3 spans 14 amino acids. The J segment lost 8 bases and the V segment lost 4 bases, leaving 6 bases of the junction unmatched. The sequenced CDR3 bases are TGCGCCAGCAGCCCCCTAGCGGGGATGGACATT. It yields the protein CASSPLAGMDI. The whole CDR3 is CASSPLAGMDIQYF.

Concerning this clone itself: The DNA ends 3 residues before the CDR3 does, and the rest of the CDR3 is filled in from the germline J gene. This chain joins TRBV2 and TRBJ2-7, with D perhaps matching TRBD1 (6 bases). The V end was cut by 6 bases, the J end by 4 bases, with 16 bases between. CDR1 is SNHLY and CDR2 is FYNNEI in the germline V gene. The CDR3 loop spans 14 amino acids. The covered CDR3 bases are TGTGCCAGCAGGGACAGTAGAACGGGATACGAG. Amino acid sequence: CASRDSRTGYE. The full CDR3 reads CASRDSRTGYEQYF.

Concerning this clone itself: The CDR3 end falls 3 residues outside the read, so it is completed with the germline J gene. This chain links TRBV27 with TRBJ2-3; 9 positions agree with TRBD2. The CDR3 is 16 amino acids. V lost 1 base and J lost 2; bases outside the gene matches: 4. Germline CDR1 reads MNHEY; CDR2 reads SMNVEV (reference sequence). The part of the CDR3 DNA that was read is TGTGCCAGCAGTTTATTGGCGGGAGGGCTCACAGATACG. Its protein is CASSLLAGGLTDT. The whole CDR3 reads CASSLLAGGLTDTQYF.

This clone is deemed medium-sized by its frequency. Partial CDR3 DNA: TGTGCCAGCAGCTCAGTTAGCGGGGGGCCCTACGAG. It is translated as CASSSVSGGPYE. From start to end, the CDR3 is CASSSVSGGPYEQYF. The genes are TRBV7-2 and TRBJ2-7; 10 bases match TRBD2. The read ends 3 residues shy of where the CDR3 ends; the end is completed using the germline J gene. The V and J ends lost 4 bases and 2 bases, in that order; junction bases with no gene match: 5. The CDR3 covers 15 residues. Per the germline V gene, CDR1 is SGHTA and CDR2 is FQGNSA.

With regard to this clone: The CDR3 is cut off 3 residues early in the read; its end comes from the germline J gene. The chain carries TRBV28 and TRBJ2-7, with 11 bases fitting TRBD2. The CDR3 covers 18 residues. Germline V gene sequence: CDR1 MDHEN, CDR2 SYDVKM. The ends lost 4 bases at V and 3 bases at J; junction bases unmatched: 14. The CDR3 spells CASSSVDLGLAVLYEQYF. The sequenced part of the CDR3 DNA is TGTGCCAGCAGTTCCGTCGACCTGGGACTAGCGGTCCTCTACGAG.

As for this clone: The DNA ends 3 residues before the CDR3 does, and the rest of the CDR3 is filled in from the germline J gene. The chain uses TRBV27 and TRBJ1-1; 10 bases align to TRBD1. The CDR3 loop spans 16 amino acids. The ends lost 5 bases at V and 5 bases at J; junction bases unmatched: 11. Looked up from germline, CDR1 is MNHEY and CDR2 is SMNVEV (reference sequence). The chain's CDR3 is CASSPWDRGSGTEAFF. Incomplete CDR3 DNA: TGTGCCAGCAGTCCATGGGACAGGGGATCAGGGACTGAA.

Comments on this clone: The read finishes 3 residues shy of the CDR3 end, and the germline J gene is used to complete it. The chain carries TRBV10-2 and TRBJ2-2; tentative D call: TRBD2 (6 bases). The CDR3 consists of 12 residues. CDR1 and CDR2 from the germline V gene are WSHSY and SAAADI. Between the trimmed V and J ends, which lost 6 bases and 4 bases, there was a span of 6 bases. The sequenced CDR3 bases are TGCGCCAGCAGGGGGGGCACCGGGGAG. Its translation: CASRGGTGE. The full CDR3 is CASRGGTGELFF.

In terms of frequency, this clone is medium-sized (0.01 to 0.1%). The CDR3 end lies 3 residues beyond the end of the read and is filled in from the germline J gene. The gene calls are TRBV5-1 and TRBJ2-1; no firm D call. The CDR3 sequence is 16 residues long. Germline CDR1 reads SGHRS; CDR2 reads YFSETQ. V was shortened by 0 bases and J by 5 bases, with 15 bases between the two germline ends. CDR3 DNA, as far as it was read: TGCGCCAGCAGCTTGGTCGCCCCCATCGGTAACAATGAG. This translates into CASSLVAPIGNNE. The full CDR3 protein reads CASSLVAPIGNNEQFF.

Of note for this clone: The CDR3 end is not reached by the read, which stops 3 residues before it; the germline J gene fills it in. The J gene is TRBJ1-1, the V gene TRBV10-3; D remains unclear. The CDR3 length is 12 residues. V lost 4 bases and J 6 bases, leaving 9 bases between the germline ends. Germline CDR1 ENHRY, CDR2 SYGVKD. This chain's CDR3 is CAISGSSAEAFF. The sequenced CDR3 bases are TGTGCCATCAGTGGGTCTTCGGCTGAA.

Concerning this clone itself: The missing CDR3 end, 3 residues past where the read stops, is filled in from the germline J gene. The rearrangement uses TRBV11-2 and TRBJ2-5; no clear D gene. Trimming left V 5 bases short and J 2 bases short, with 3 bases between. The CDR3 has 11 residues. CDR1 SGHAT and CDR2 FQNNGV come from the germline V gene. CDR3 protein: CASSLQETQYF. CDR3 DNA (partial): TGTGCCAGCAGCCTACAAGAGACC.

As regards this clone: The read comes to an end 3 residues before the CDR3 does, leaving the germline J gene to fill in the end. The chain is built from TRBV27 and TRBJ2-1; the match to TRBD2 covers 10 bases. This CDR3 is 15 amino acids long. Germline loops: CDR1 MNHEY, CDR2 SMNVEV (reference sequence). Trimming removed 5 bases from V and 4 bases from J; junction bases left unmatched: 5. The CDR3 region is CASSKTSGSYNEQFF. The part of the CDR3 DNA that was read is TGTGCCAGCAGTAAGACTAGCGGGTCGTACAATGAG.

With respect to this clone: The observed sequence ends 3 residues before the CDR3 terminus, with the missing tail filled in from the germline J gene. V and J are TRBV11-2 and TRBJ1-2, with TRBD1 matching over 7 bases. Germline V CDR1 and CDR2: SGHAT, FQNNGV. J lost 4 bases, V lost 1 base, and 6 bases had no gene match. The CDR3 loop spans 15 amino acids. The CDR3: CASSLGLNRGYGYTF. The CDR3 bases that were read are TGTGCCAGCAGCTTAGGTTTAAACAGGGGCTATGGC.

By frequency, this clone registers medium-sized. The CDR3 bases that were read are TGTGCCAGCAGTCCGCCCGGGACAGGGCTTTATGAG. Its protein product is CASSPPGTGLYE. The full CDR3 is CASSPPGTGLYEQFF. The genes are TRBV12-3 or TRBV12-4 and TRBJ2-1; 9 nucleotides line up with TRBD1. The read finishes 3 residues shy of the CDR3 end, and the germline J gene is used to complete it. The J segment lost 8 bases and the V segment lost 5 bases, leaving 10 bases of the junction unmatched. This CDR3 spans 15 amino acids.

A word on this clone: The CDR3 extends 3 residues past the end of the read, so its final part is completed from the germline J gene. V usage is TRBV29-1 and J usage is TRBJ1-1; TRBD1 might be the D (5 bases). The V and J ends lost 7 bases and 7 bases respectively, with 13 bases between them. The V gene's germline CDR1 is SQVTM and CDR2 ANQGSEA. CDR3 size: 11 residues. The CDR3: CSADDQGEAFF. The DNA read from the CDR3 is TGCAGCGCAGACGATCAGGGTGAA.